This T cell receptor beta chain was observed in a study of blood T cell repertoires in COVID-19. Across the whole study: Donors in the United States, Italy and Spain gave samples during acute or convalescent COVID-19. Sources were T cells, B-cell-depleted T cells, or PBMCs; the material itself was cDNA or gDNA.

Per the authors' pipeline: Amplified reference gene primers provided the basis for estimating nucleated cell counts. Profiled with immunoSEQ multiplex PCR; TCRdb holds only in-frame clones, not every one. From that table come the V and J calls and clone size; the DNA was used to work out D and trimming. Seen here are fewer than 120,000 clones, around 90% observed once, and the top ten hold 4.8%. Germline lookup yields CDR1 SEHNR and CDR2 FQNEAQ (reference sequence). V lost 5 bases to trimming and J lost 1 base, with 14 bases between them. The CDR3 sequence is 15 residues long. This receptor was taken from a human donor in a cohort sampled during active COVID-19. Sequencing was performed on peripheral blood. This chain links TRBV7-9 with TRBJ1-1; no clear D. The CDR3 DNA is TGTGCCAGCAGCCCTAGACCGCACCAGAACACTGAAGCTTTCTTT. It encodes CASSPRPHQNTEAFF.